This passage covers 22 T cell receptor beta chains from one sample sequenced in a study of shared clonotypes between healthy human individuals. Sequencing used immunoSEQ multiplex PCR; TCRdb keeps in-frame clones, though not all of them. The sample contains 2 million to 2.5 million clones, roughly 92% of which appear only once. Sequencing was performed on naive CD4+ T cells from PBMCs. The subset here: CD45RA+ positively selected. The receptor set was obtained from a man aged 18 to 35 in good health. Some clones in this sample may be carry-over from other donors' samples.

The chain's CDR3 is CASYTGATNEKLFF. CDR3 nucleotides: TGTGCCAGCTATACAGGTGCAACTAATGAAAAACTGTTTTTT. The V gene is TRBV28, the J gene TRBJ1-4, with D maybe TRBD1 (5 bases). Germline V gene sequence: CDR1 MDHEN, CDR2 SYDVKM. V was cut by 8 bases and J by 0 bases, with 10 bases left in between. The CDR3 is 14 residues long.

The gene calls are TRBV14 and TRBJ2-7; 7 nucleotides align to TRBD2. Germline CDR1 is SGHDN and CDR2 is FVKESK. The CDR3 is 16 residues long. Trimming at V came to 1 base and at J to 5 bases, leaving 11 bases not matched to a gene. Here the CDR3 DNA reads TGTGCCAGCAGCCAAGGGCGGACTAGTTGGGTCGACGAGCAGTACTTC. It yields the protein CASSQGRTSWVDEQYF.

This chain joins TRBV28 and TRBJ2-7; D unclear. V gave up 6 bases and J gave up 0 bases, with 15 bases separating them. The germline gives CDR1 MDHEN, CDR2 SYDVKM. This CDR3 has 15 amino acids. CDR3: CASSRGRLSSYEQYF. For the CDR3, the DNA is TGTGCCAGCAGCCGTGGACGCCTGAGCTCCTACGAGCAGTACTTC.

The genes are TRBV6-6 and TRBJ1-3; D remains unclear. V lost 7 bases and J 4 bases, leaving 11 bases between the germline ends. This CDR3 comprises 13 residues. The germline CDR1 and CDR2 sequences are MNHNY and SVGAGI (reference sequence). The DNA of the CDR3 is TGTGCCAGCACCCCGGCGAGGGGAAACACCATATATTTT. Residues: CASTPARGNTIYF.

On this clone itself: The sample has other DNA sequences that encode this CDR3 too. This chain links TRBV6-6 with TRBJ2-3, with 7 bases lining up with TRBD1. Germline trimming cut 2 bases from V and 3 bases from J; bases unmatched to any gene: 5. CDR1 and CDR2 from the germline V gene are MNHNY and SVGAGI (reference sequence). The CDR3 is 15 residues long. CDR3 coding DNA: TGTGCCAGCAGTTACCGAACAGGGGCTACAGATACGCAGTATTTT. Protein sequence: CASSYRTGATDTQYF.

The rearrangement links TRBV7-2 to TRBJ2-1; perhaps TRBD2 as D (5 bases). Germline CDR1 and CDR2: SGHTA and FQGNSA. This CDR3 is 14 amino acids long. The V and J ends lost 5 bases and 5 bases respectively, with 13 bases between them. The CDR3 protein is CASSPISGNNEQFF. The CDR3 coding sequence is TGTGCCAGCAGCCCAATCTCGGGAAACAATGAGCAGTTCTTC.

The rearrangement links TRBV6-6 to TRBJ2-7; D may be TRBD1 (6 bases). CDR3 length equals 14 residues. Looked up from germline, CDR1 is MNHNY and CDR2 is SVGAGI (reference sequence). Trimming stripped 6 bases from V and 2 bases from J, with 14 bases between. In DNA, the CDR3 is TGTGCCAGCAGCCGCCTCAGGGGAACCTACGAGCAGTACTTC. Amino acid sequence: CASSRLRGTYEQYF.

V usage is TRBV7-8 and J usage is TRBJ2-1; D not resolved. Germline V gene sequence: CDR1 SGHVS, CDR2 FQNEAQ. There are 16 residues in the CDR3. Trimming cost V 5 bases and J 1 base, with 15 bases left between them. The CDR3: CASSLTLPSSYNEQFF. In nucleotides, the CDR3 is TGTGCCAGCAGCCTCACCCTTCCGTCTTCCTACAATGAGCAGTTCTTC.

The V and J genes are TRBV14 and TRBJ1-1; possible D gene TRBD1, 6 bases. CDR1 and CDR2 from the germline V gene are SGHDN and FVKESK. The CDR3 length is 17 residues. Deletions cut 0 bases from V and 0 bases from J, with 14 bases between. The CDR3 here is CASSQDFGGRVNTEAFF. The CDR3, as DNA: TGTGCCAGCAGCCAAGATTTTGGGGGGCGGGTGAACACTGAAGCTTTCTTT. Full variable domain (rest looked up from reference TRBV14 and TRBJ1-1): EAGVTQFPSHSVIEKGQTVTLRCDPISGHDNLYWYRRVMGKEIKFLLHFVKESKQDESGMPNNRFLAERTGGTYSTLKVQPAELEDSGVYFCASSQDFGGRVNTEAFFGQGTRLTVV.

The chain combines TRBV27 with TRBJ1-1; D is perhaps TRBD1 (5 bases). The ends were cut back, 7 bases at V and 3 bases at J, with 15 bases in the middle. Germline V gene lookup returns CDR1 MNHEY and CDR2 SMNVEV (reference sequence). CDR3 length equals 14 residues. CDR3 bases: TGTGCCAGCACCGTCCGGGGGAGGCACACTGAAGCTTTCTTT. Translated: CASTVRGRHTEAFF.

In this sample, this clone turned up once. CDR3: CASSFVQTGELFF. CDR3 nucleotide sequence: TGTGCCAGCAGCTTCGTACAGACCGGGGAGCTGTTTTTT. This chain joins TRBV7-9 and TRBJ2-2; D is uncertain. V lost 3 bases to trimming and J lost 5 bases, with 7 bases between them. The length of the CDR3 is 13 residues. Germline V gives CDR1 SEHNR, CDR2 FQNEAQ (reference sequence).

The CDR3 nucleotides read TGTGCCAGCAGCTTCGGACTAGCGGGGACCTACGAGCAGTACTTC. It yields the protein CASSFGLAGTYEQYF. V gene TRBV7-8 combines with J gene TRBJ2-7; 12 positions match TRBD2. Germline V gives CDR1 SGHVS, CDR2 FQNEAQ. V lost 3 bases and J lost 2; bases outside the gene matches: 2. The CDR3 contains 15 residues.

Remarks on this clone: Different DNA sequences within this sample yield the same CDR3. The gene calls are TRBV27 and TRBJ1-5; D may be TRBD1 (5 bases). Germline V CDR1 and CDR2: MNHEY, SMNVEV (reference sequence). The CDR3 has 13 residues. The germline V and J ends were trimmed by 3 bases and 6 bases, with 9 bases remaining between them. The CDR3 loop is CASSFQGSQPQHF. The CDR3 bases are TGTGCCAGCAGTTTCCAGGGTAGTCAGCCCCAGCATTTT.

The V gene is TRBV28, the J gene TRBJ2-5; 9 positions match TRBD1. This CDR3 has 16 amino acids. Losses at the gene ends were 5 bases for V and 4 bases for J; bases not matched to a gene: 11. Per germline, CDR1 MDHEN and CDR2 SYDVKM. The CDR3 sequence: CASSKITGGSVETQYF. The CDR3 DNA is TGTGCCAGCAGTAAGATTACAGGGGGCTCGGTAGAGACCCAGTACTTC.

The J gene is TRBJ1-2, the V gene TRBV7-9; weak D call: TRBD1 (5 bases). This CDR3 has 13 residues. V was clipped by 5 bases and J by 6 bases, with 13 bases between them. The germline V gene has CDR1 SEHNR and CDR2 FQNEAQ (reference sequence). Written as DNA, the CDR3 is TGTGCCAGCAGCCGCAGGGAGCGGGATGGCTACACCTTC. Translating gives CASSRRERDGYTF.

The V gene is TRBV19, the J gene TRBJ2-7; D is undetermined. This CDR3 spans 13 amino acids. The V end lost 4 bases, the J end lost 0 bases, and 7 bases lay between the germline ends. Per the germline V gene, CDR1 is LNHDA and CDR2 is SQIVND (reference sequence). The CDR3 here is CASSNRPSYEQYF. The DNA of the CDR3 is TGTGCCAGTAGTAACCGGCCCTCCTACGAGCAGTACTTC. Full variable domain (remainder filled in from reference TRBV19 and TRBJ2-7): DGGITQSPKYLFRKEGQNVTLSCEQNLNHDAMYWYRQDPGQGLRLIYYSQIVNDFQKGDIAEGYSVSREKKESFPLTVTSAQKNPTAFYLCASSNRPSYEQYFGPGTRLTVT.

In this sample, this clone turned up once. The chain recombines TRBV30 with TRBJ2-5; a possible D gene is TRBD1 (6 bases). The V gene's germline CDR1 is GTSNPN and CDR2 SVGIG (reference sequence). This CDR3 region has 13 residues. Trimming pared 5 bases from V and 1 base from J, leaving 11 bases between. The CDR3 is CAWEDSFQETQYF. The CDR3, as DNA: TGTGCCTGGGAGGACAGCTTCCAAGAGACCCAGTACTTC. The whole variable domain, filled in from reference TRBV30 and TRBJ2-5, reads SQTIHQWPATLVQPVGSPLSLECTVEGTSNPNLYWYRQAAGRGLQLLFYSVGIGQISSEVPQNLSASRPQDRQFILSSKKLLLSDSGFYLCAWEDSFQETQYFGPGTRLLVL.

The chain combines TRBV27 with TRBJ2-4, with D possibly called TRBD1 or TRBD2 (7 bases each). Germline CDR1 and CDR2: MNHEY and SMNVEV (reference sequence). The CDR3 is made up of 14 amino acids. Trimming took off 2 bases at V and 5 bases at J, with 10 bases between the two ends. The DNA for the CDR3 is TGTGCCAGCAGTTTACAGGGGGGGGAAAACATTCAGTACTTC. Translation: CASSLQGGENIQYF.

The V gene is TRBV6-5, the J gene TRBJ1-2; 9 bases align to TRBD1. Germline V lookup: CDR1 MNHEY, CDR2 SVGAGI. The length of the CDR3 is 14 residues. V lost 6 bases, J lost 4 bases, and 6 bases stayed unmatched. The CDR3 is CASRGTGRAYGYTF. DNA for the CDR3: TGTGCCAGCAGGGGGACAGGGCGGGCCTATGGCTACACCTTC.

The gene calls are TRBV10-3 and TRBJ2-5; 7 nucleotides agree with TRBD2. The J call may be faulty, since TRBJ2-7 better matches the DNA end. In germline, CDR1 is ENHRY, CDR2 SYGVKD. The CDR3 is made up of 14 amino acids. The CDR3 nucleotides read TGTGCCATCAGTGAGGAGCGGGGCAACTACGAGCAGTACTTC. This codes for CAISEERGNYEQYF.

The rearrangement links TRBV7-8 to TRBJ2-1; TRBD2 matches at 12 bases. This CDR3 spans 18 amino acids. The V and J ends lost 1 base and 14 bases, in that order; junction bases with no gene match: 18. Germline CDR1 reads SGHVS; CDR2 reads FQNEAQ. The CDR3 coding sequence is TGTGCCAGCAGCTTAGTATCCAGTTTACTAGCGGGAGGAAAATGGGAGTTCTTC. This encodes CASSLVSSLLAGGKWEFF.

With regard to this clone: Distinct nucleotide sequences in the sample also encode this CDR3. CDR3: CATSRGTSGSYEQYF. The CDR3 DNA is TGTGCCACCAGCAGGGGGACTAGCGGGAGCTACGAGCAGTACTTC. V is TRBV15 and J is TRBJ2-7, with TRBD2 matching over 14 bases. Germline-derived CDR1 and CDR2 are LNHNV and YYDKDF (reference sequence). There are 15 residues in the CDR3. J gave up 3 bases and V 3 bases, and 1 base lay outside the gene matches.